These T cell receptor beta chains were read from a single sample in a study of cytomegalovirus exposure and HLA in healthy donors. This table comes from immunoSEQ multiplex PCR, and its TCRdb copy is limited to in-frame clones, with some not included. The sample has some 110,000 clones, approximately 80% seen once; the top ten hold approximately 0.9%. What was sequenced was PBMCs. These receptors came from a woman aged 25 to 39 in good health and CMV-seronegative. CDR3s include the opening cysteine and the closing phenylalanine or tryptophan. The order of the fields is D gene, J gene, clone size, V gene, CDR3 protein, CDR3 DNA. The D gene is left open where the match is weak. Size tells how often a clone was seen (once, few, many) or the class of an expanded clone, and some rows leave it out.

D gene: NA; J gene: TRBJ1-5; clone size: few; V gene: TRBV5-1; CDR3 protein: CASSYQGGQPQHF; CDR3 DNA: TGCGCCAGCAGCTACCAGGGTGGTCAGCCCCAGCATTTT
D gene: TRBD1; J gene: TRBJ1-1; clone size: NA; V gene: TRBV6-6; CDR3 protein: CASSSLGQGGTEAFF; CDR3 DNA: TGTGCCAGCAGCTCACTCGGACAGGGAGGCACTGAAGCTTTCTTT
D gene: TRBD2; J gene: TRBJ2-1; clone size: NA; V gene: TRBV30; CDR3 protein: CAWSVILAGYNEQFF; CDR3 DNA: TGTGCCTGGAGTGTTATTCTAGCGGGATACAATGAGCAGTTCTTC
D gene: NA; J gene: TRBJ1-2; clone size: NA; V gene: TRBV30; CDR3 protein: CAWRGEEKVTF; CDR3 DNA: TGTGCCTGGAGGGGAGAGGAGAAGGTCACCTTC
D gene: TRBD1; J gene: TRBJ2-4; clone size: NA; V gene: TRBV7-8; CDR3 protein: CASSPLRDSYKNIQYF; CDR3 DNA: TGTGCCAGCAGCCCACTCCGGGACAGTTACAAAAACATTCAGTACTTC
D gene: TRBD2; J gene: TRBJ2-2; clone size: NA; V gene: TRBV11-2; CDR3 protein: CASSLGALAGGNTGELFF; CDR3 DNA: TGTGCCAGCAGCTTAGGGGCACTAGCGGGGGGAAACACCGGGGAGCTGTTTTTT
D gene: NA; J gene: TRBJ1-4; clone size: NA; V gene: TRBV30; CDR3 protein: CAWESGVTNEKLFF; CDR3 DNA: TGTGCCTGGGAGTCCGGGGTCACTAATGAAAAACTGTTTTTT
D gene: TRBD1; J gene: TRBJ1-5; clone size: NA; V gene: TRBV30; CDR3 protein: CAWSVQGDQPQHF; CDR3 DNA: TGTGCCTGGAGTGTTCAGGGGGATCAGCCCCAGCATTTT
D gene: NA; J gene: TRBJ1-2; clone size: NA; V gene: TRBV9; CDR3 protein: CASSPPGVPKGYGYTF; CDR3 DNA: TGTGCCAGCAGCCCACCGGGGGTGCCCAAGGGGTATGGCTACACCTTC
D gene: NA; J gene: TRBJ1-4; clone size: NA; V gene: TRBV7-2; CDR3 protein: CASSLRGHRGEKLFF; CDR3 DNA: TGTGCCAGCAGCTTAAGAGGACACCGGGGGGAAAAACTGTTTTTT
D gene: NA; J gene: TRBJ1-5; clone size: NA; V gene: TRBV11-2; CDR3 protein: CASSLGLGNQPQHF; CDR3 DNA: TGTGCCAGCAGCTTGGGGCTTGGCAATCAGCCCCAGCATTTT
D gene: NA; J gene: TRBJ1-1; clone size: NA; V gene: TRBV5-1; CDR3 protein: CASSLNVAGTEAFF; CDR3 DNA: TGCGCCAGCAGCTTGAATGTGGCTGGCACTGAAGCTTTCTTT
D gene: TRBD2; J gene: TRBJ2-5; clone size: NA; V gene: TRBV25-1; CDR3 protein: CASSPTSGILETQYF; CDR3 DNA: TGTGCCAGCAGTCCCACTAGCGGGATACTGGAGACCCAGTACTTC
D gene: TRBD1; J gene: TRBJ2-7; clone size: few; V gene: TRBV4-1; CDR3 protein: CASSQGDRGWEQYF; CDR3 DNA: TGCGCCAGCAGCCAAGGGGACAGAGGCTGGGAGCAGTACTTC
D gene: TRBD1; J gene: TRBJ2-7; clone size: NA; V gene: TRBV19; CDR3 protein: CASSIRLGQLGAYEQYF; CDR3 DNA: TGTGCCAGTAGTATCAGGCTGGGACAGCTGGGGGCCTACGAGCAGTACTTC
D gene: NA; J gene: TRBJ1-4; clone size: NA; V gene: TRBV6-1; CDR3 protein: CASSEQGPKLFF; CDR3 DNA: TGTGCCAGCAGTGAACAGGGGCCAAAACTGTTTTTT